A single sample is the source of the 28 T cell receptor beta chains below, sequenced in a study of cytomegalovirus exposure and HLA in healthy donors. PCR used 60 Vbeta primers and 13 Jbeta primers. Here immunoSEQ multiplex PCR was the method, and the copy in TCRdb shows in-frame clones only, minus some. The table lists around 200,000 clones, around 88% of them singletons, with around 0.3% in the top ten. Material for sequencing was PBMCs. The origin of the receptors is a woman under 40 in good health and CMV-seronegative.

This sequence joins TRBV27 and TRBJ2-7; 7 bases agree with TRBD2. The trim removed 1 base at V and 5 bases at J, leaving 8 bases unmatched. The CDR3 has 15 amino acids. CDR1 MNHEY and CDR2 SMNVEV come from the germline V gene (reference sequence). CDR3: CASSLYGGSGDEQYF. CDR3 bases: TGTGCCAGCAGTTTATATGGCGGGAGTGGGGACGAGCAGTACTTC.

In its sample, this clone was seen once. The chain has TRBV27 and TRBJ2-1; 7 bases map to TRBD1. CDR3 length equals 15 residues. After removal of 0 bases from V and 3 bases from J, the junction contained 2 bases not matched to a gene. The germline CDR1 and CDR2 sequences are MNHEY and SMNVEV (reference sequence). CDR3 bases: TGTGCCAGCAGTTTATCCGGGACAGTCTACAATGAGCAGTTCTTC. It specifies CASSLSGTVYNEQFF.

V usage is TRBV30 and J usage is TRBJ1-2; possibly TRBD1 for D (6 bases). Per germline, CDR1 GTSNPN and CDR2 SVGIG (reference sequence). CDR3 length: 12 residues. Trimming stripped 2 bases from V and 10 bases from J, with 14 bases between. This CDR3 is CAWSQWDTDYTF. The CDR3 nucleotides read TGTGCCTGGAGTCAGTGGGACACCGACTACACCTTC. Drawing the rest from reference TRBV30 and TRBJ1-2, the complete variable domain is SQTIHQWPATLVQPVGSPLSLECTVEGTSNPNLYWYRQAAGRGLQLLFYSVGIGQISSEVPQNLSASRPQDRQFILSSKKLLLSDSGFYLCAWSQWDTDYTFGSGTRLTVV.

The sample holds one count of this clone. The chain carries TRBV9 and TRBJ2-1, with D perhaps TRBD1 (5 bases). The germline V gene has CDR1 SGDLS and CDR2 YYNGEE. CDR3 length: 15 residues. V was cut by 7 bases and J by 4 bases, with 18 bases left in between. The CDR3 loop reads CASSQDRTLYNEQFF. The DNA of the CDR3 is TGTGCCAGCTCCCAGGACCGGACATTATACAATGAGCAGTTCTTC.

The genes are TRBV11-3 and TRBJ2-1; D is possibly TRBD2 (5 bases). Germline CDR1 is SGHNT and CDR2 is YENEEA. There are 12 residues in the CDR3. The V and J ends lost 3 bases and 10 bases respectively, with 10 bases between them. The CDR3 DNA sequence: TGTGCCAGCAGCTTTTCCCCGGGGGAGCAGTTCTTC. Protein sequence: CASSFSPGEQFF.

The chain is built from TRBV7-2 and TRBJ2-3, with TRBD1 matching over 7 bases. Germline V CDR1 and CDR2: SGHTA, FQGNSA. This CDR3 has 13 residues. V lost 4 bases to trimming and J lost 3 bases; unmatched junction nucleotides: 1. CDR3 DNA: TGTGCCAGCAGCTCGACAGGGACAGATACGCAGTATTTT. Amino acid sequence: CASSSTGTDTQYF.

In regard to this clone: This CDR3 is also generated by other DNA sequences in the sample. The chain combines TRBV5-1 with TRBJ2-3; 9 nucleotides match TRBD2. Germline assignment: CDR1 SGHRS and CDR2 YFSETQ. CDR3 length equals 16 residues. V gave up 2 bases and J gave up 0 bases; unmatched junction bases: 4. CDR3 DNA: TGCGCCAGCAGCTTAGCGGGAGGCCTTAGCACAGATACGCAGTATTTT. It yields the protein CASSLAGGLSTDTQYF.

The genes are TRBV29-1 and TRBJ2-7; tentatively, D is TRBD2 (6 bases). CDR1 and CDR2 (germline): SQVTM, ANQGSEA. Trimming removed 8 bases from V and 6 bases from J, with 23 bases in between. CDR3 length equals 14 residues. As DNA, the CDR3 is TGCAGCTACCGAGGAGGTGGGCGGGATTCCGAGCAGTACTTC. Translated, it gives CSYRGGGRDSEQYF.

The chain recombines TRBV5-1 with TRBJ1-2; D is unclear. The CDR3 sequence is 14 residues long. V was clipped by 4 bases and J by 2 bases, with 12 bases between them. Germline CDR1 and CDR2: SGHRS and YFSETQ. The CDR3 sequence is CASSLLGANYGYTF. The CDR3, as DNA: TGCGCCAGCAGCCTTCTAGGTGCAAACTATGGCTACACCTTC.

This chain connects TRBV15 to TRBJ1-1; the D is unclear. V was trimmed by 1 base and J by 0 bases, leaving 15 bases between them. This CDR3 spans 17 amino acids. CDR1 LNHNV and CDR2 YYDKDF come from the germline V gene (reference sequence). CDR3 in DNA: TGTGCCACCAGCAGAGGGAATCGGCTAGTGCTGAACACTGAAGCTTTCTTT. Translation gives CATSRGNRLVLNTEAFF. The full variable domain, its missing parts supplied by reference TRBV15 and TRBJ1-1, is DAMVIQNPRYQVTQFGKPVTLSCSQTLNHNVMYWYQQKSSQAPKLLFHYYDKDFNNEADTPDNFQSRRPNTSFCFLDIRSPGLGDTAMYLCATSRGNRLVLNTEAFFGQGTRLTVV.

The J gene is TRBJ2-7, the V gene TRBV27; TRBD1 matches 7 bases. From germline, CDR1 is MNHEY and CDR2 SMNVEV (reference sequence). V was pared by 4 bases and J by 0 bases, with 6 bases of the junction left unmatched. The CDR3 runs 15 residues. CDR3 sequence reads: CASSSGQASSYEQYF. The CDR3 DNA is TGTGCCAGCAGTTCTGGACAGGCTTCCTCCTACGAGCAGTACTTC.

The CDR3 region is CASSPGAGAAYEQYF. In DNA form, the CDR3 reads TGTGCCAGCAGCCCAGGGGCGGGTGCAGCCTACGAGCAGTACTTC. This chain joins TRBV7-9 and TRBJ2-7; tentative D call: TRBD1 (6 bases). CDR3 length equals 15 residues. CDR1 is SEHNR and CDR2 is FQNEAQ in the germline V gene (reference sequence). V lost 5 bases and J lost 2, with 16 bases in between.

The chain employs TRBV18 and TRBJ1-1, with D tentatively TRBD1 (6 bases). Germline V gene lookup returns CDR1 KGHSH and CDR2 LQKENI. V dropped 2 bases and J dropped 5 bases, with 18 bases sitting between them. The CDR3 has 16 amino acids. The CDR3 bases are TGTGCCAGCTCACCAATACTGGGACCAGGGGAGACTGAAGCTTTCTTT. It specifies CASSPILGPGETEAFF.

V gene TRBV2 combines with J gene TRBJ2-3; no reliable D call. This CDR3 region has 16 residues. Per germline, CDR1 SNHLY and CDR2 FYNNEI. V lost 7 bases, J lost 1 base, and 18 bases lay in between. CDR3 in amino acids: CASNPGWASRTDTQYF. CDR3 DNA sequence: TGTGCCAGCAACCCAGGCTGGGCTTCTCGCACAGATACGCAGTATTTT.

V usage is TRBV6-1 and J usage is TRBJ1-5; TRBD1 matches at 8 bases. CDR1 and CDR2 (germline): MNHNS, SASEGT. The V segment lost 8 bases and the J segment 7 bases; nucleotides outside the gene matches: 10. This CDR3 region has 14 residues. The CDR3 protein is CASSWGTGGQPQHF. The CDR3 DNA sequence: TGTGCCAGCTCATGGGGCACAGGGGGACAGCCCCAGCATTTT.

This clone was recorded once. The rearrangement links TRBV6-1 to TRBJ2-1; 9 positions agree with TRBD2. CDR1 is MNHNS, CDR2 SASEGT, per germline. The CDR3 contains 18 residues. Germline trimming cut 1 base from V and 3 bases from J; bases unmatched to any gene: 10. CDR3 sequence (DNA): TGTGCCAGCAGTGAAGAGGGGCTCCTAGCGGGGTACTACAATGAGCAGTTCTTC. It codes for CASSEEGLLAGYYNEQFF.

This chain joins TRBV11-2 and TRBJ2-7, with a possible D match to TRBD2 (5 bases). This CDR3 spans 14 amino acids. Germline V CDR1 and CDR2: SGHAT, FQNNGV. V shed 0 bases and J shed 4 bases, with 10 bases lying between them. CDR3 DNA: TGTGCCAGCAGCTTAGAGGGCAGGAGGTACGAGCAGTACTTC. Translating gives CASSLEGRRYEQYF.

The rearrangement uses TRBV30 and TRBJ2-5; D ambiguous. In germline, CDR1 is GTSNPN, CDR2 SVGIG (reference sequence). Trimming took off 3 bases at V and 2 bases at J, with 10 bases between the two ends. This CDR3 is built from 13 residues. CDR3 region: CAWRRRIQETQYF. CDR3 DNA sequence: TGTGCCTGGAGAAGGCGGATTCAAGAGACCCAGTACTTC.

This rearrangement joins TRBV27 to TRBJ2-7, with TRBD1 as a possible D gene (5 bases). The CDR3 consists of 12 residues. V was cut by 11 bases and J by 1 base, with 12 bases left in between. Germline V gives CDR1 MNHEY, CDR2 SMNVEV (reference sequence). In nucleotides, the CDR3 is TGTGCCCACAGGATAGGATCCTACGAGCAGTACTTC. It specifies CAHRIGSYEQYF.

The chain joins TRBV5-1 to TRBJ2-1, with a possible D match to TRBD2 (6 bases). Trimming removed 5 bases at V and 7 bases at J, with 13 bases between. Looked up from germline, CDR1 is SGHRS and CDR2 is YFSETQ. The CDR3 loop spans 13 amino acids. This CDR3 reads CASRGGERNEQFF. CDR3 nucleotides: TGCGCCAGCAGGGGGGGAGAGCGTAATGAGCAGTTCTTC.

V is TRBV4-1 and J is TRBJ2-7; 11 bases fit TRBD2. The CDR3 loop spans 17 amino acids. After removal of 4 bases from V and 0 bases from J, the junction contained 8 bases not matched to a gene. CDR1 and CDR2 from the germline V gene are MGHRA and YSYEKL. This CDR3 is CASSLGLAGPSSYEQYF. The CDR3 DNA is TGCGCCAGCAGCCTAGGACTAGCGGGTCCGAGCTCCTACGAGCAGTACTTC.

This clone occurred once. The chain combines TRBV5-1 with TRBJ1-1; D not resolved. CDR1 is SGHRS, CDR2 YFSETQ, per germline. Trimming shortened V by 2 bases and J by 1 base, and 9 bases separated the two germline ends. The CDR3 is made up of 14 amino acids. The CDR3 protein is CASSLSGRNTEAFF. Written as DNA, the CDR3 is TGCGCCAGCAGCTTATCTGGGCGGAACACTGAAGCTTTCTTT. Together with reference TRBV5-1 and TRBJ1-1, the CDR3 gives the full variable domain: KAGVTQTPRYLIKTRGQQVTLSCSPISGHRSVSWYQQTPGQGLQFLFEYFSETQRNKGNFPGRFSGRQFSNSRSEMNVSTLELGDSALYLCASSLSGRNTEAFFGQGTRLTVV.

The chain employs TRBV27 and TRBJ2-6; 7 bases match TRBD1. Germline V gene sequence: CDR1 MNHEY, CDR2 SMNVEV (reference sequence). The junction had 13 bases not matched to a gene; V was cut back by 8 bases and J by 0 bases. This CDR3 spans 18 amino acids. The CDR3 loop reads CASSFARQGHSGANVLTF. The CDR3 bases are TGTGCCAGCTCATTCGCCCGACAGGGCCACTCTGGGGCCAACGTCCTGACTTTC.

This chain uses TRBV28 with TRBJ2-3, with D possibly being TRBD1 (5 bases). The V gene's germline CDR1 is MDHEN and CDR2 SYDVKM. This CDR3 has 14 residues. Trimming took off 5 bases at V and 9 bases at J, with 18 bases between the two ends. This CDR3 is CASSDWSSQGTQYF. CDR3 coding DNA: TGTGCCAGCAGTGATTGGAGTTCCCAGGGCACGCAGTATTTT. Full variable domain (rest looked up from reference TRBV28 and TRBJ2-3): DVKVTQSSRYLVKRTGEKVFLECVQDMDHENMFWYRQDPGLGLRLIYFSYDVKMKEKGDIPEGYSVSREKKERFSLILESASTNQTSMYLCASSDWSSQGTQYFGPGTRLTVL.

This sequence joins TRBV5-1 and TRBJ2-7, with D perhaps TRBD1 (6 bases). The CDR3 sequence is 13 residues long. Per the germline V gene, CDR1 is SGHRS and CDR2 is YFSETQ. V lost 0 bases, J lost 3 bases, and 7 bases lay in between. The CDR3 DNA sequence: TGCGCCAGCAGCTTGGGGACAGACTACGAGCAGTACTTC. It translates to CASSLGTDYEQYF.

V gene TRBV7-6 combines with J gene TRBJ1-1; D not certain. The germline V gene encodes CDR1 SGHVS and CDR2 FNYEAQ. CDR3 length: 9 amino acids. V was cut by 5 bases and J by 9 bases, with 4 bases left in between. This chain's CDR3 is CASSPKAFF. In DNA form, the CDR3 reads TGTGCCAGCAGCCCCAAAGCTTTCTTT.

Only a few counts were recorded for this clone. This rearrangement joins TRBV19 to TRBJ1-1; TRBD1 matches at 8 bases. Trimming cost V 5 bases and J 4 bases; bases outside gene matches: 12. Germline V gene sequence: CDR1 LNHDA, CDR2 SQIVND (reference sequence). The CDR3 totals 16 residues. DNA of the CDR3: TGTGCCAGTAGTCCCGGACAGGGTGGAGATAGCACTGAAGCTTTCTTT. This sequence encodes CASSPGQGGDSTEAFF. Supplemented by reference TRBV19 and TRBJ1-1, the full variable domain reads DGGITQSPKYLFRKEGQNVTLSCEQNLNHDAMYWYRQDPGQGLRLIYYSQIVNDFQKGDIAEGYSVSREKKESFPLTVTSAQKNPTAFYLCASSPGQGGDSTEAFFGQGTRLTVV.

Only one count was recorded for this clone. This sequence joins TRBV5-4 and TRBJ2-1; 12 bases match TRBD2. The trim removed 5 bases at V and 10 bases at J, leaving 7 bases unmatched. CDR3 length: 14 residues. CDR1 and CDR2 (germline): SGHNT, YYREEE (reference sequence). The CDR3 loop is CASRRLAGDREQFF. DNA for the CDR3: TGTGCCAGCAGGCGACTAGCGGGAGATAGGGAGCAGTTCTTC.